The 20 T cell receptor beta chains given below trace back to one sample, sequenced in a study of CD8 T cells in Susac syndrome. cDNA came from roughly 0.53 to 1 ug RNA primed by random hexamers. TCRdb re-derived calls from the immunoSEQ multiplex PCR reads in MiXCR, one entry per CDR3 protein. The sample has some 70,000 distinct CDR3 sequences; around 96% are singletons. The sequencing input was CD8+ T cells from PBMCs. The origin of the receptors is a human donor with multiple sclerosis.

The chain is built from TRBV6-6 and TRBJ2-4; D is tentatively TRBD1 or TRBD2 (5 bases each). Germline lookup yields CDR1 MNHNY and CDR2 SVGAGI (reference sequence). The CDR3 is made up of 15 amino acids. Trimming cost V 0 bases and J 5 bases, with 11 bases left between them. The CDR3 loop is CASSYSMGVENIQYF. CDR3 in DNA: TGTGCCAGCAGTTACTCGATGGGGGTTGAAAACATTCAGTACTTC.

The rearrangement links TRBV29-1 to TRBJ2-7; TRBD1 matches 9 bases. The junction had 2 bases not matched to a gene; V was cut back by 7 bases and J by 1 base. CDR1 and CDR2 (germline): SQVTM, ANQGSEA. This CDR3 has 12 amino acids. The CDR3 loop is CSGTGESYEQYF. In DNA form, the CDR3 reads TGCAGCGGGACAGGGGAATCCTACGAGCAGTACTTC.

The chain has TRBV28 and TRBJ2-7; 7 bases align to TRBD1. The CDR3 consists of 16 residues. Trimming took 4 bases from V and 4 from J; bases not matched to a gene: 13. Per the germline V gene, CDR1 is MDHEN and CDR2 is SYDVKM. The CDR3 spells CASSSTLDRVLYEQYF. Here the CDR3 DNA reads TGTGCCAGCAGTTCTACTCTAGACAGGGTCCTTTACGAGCAGTACTTC.

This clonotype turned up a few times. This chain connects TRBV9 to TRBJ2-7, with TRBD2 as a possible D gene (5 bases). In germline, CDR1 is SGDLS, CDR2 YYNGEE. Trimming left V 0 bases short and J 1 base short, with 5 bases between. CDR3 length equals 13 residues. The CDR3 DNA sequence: TGTGCCAGCAGCGTAGGGACTTCCTACGAGCAGTACTTC. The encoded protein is CASSVGTSYEQYF.

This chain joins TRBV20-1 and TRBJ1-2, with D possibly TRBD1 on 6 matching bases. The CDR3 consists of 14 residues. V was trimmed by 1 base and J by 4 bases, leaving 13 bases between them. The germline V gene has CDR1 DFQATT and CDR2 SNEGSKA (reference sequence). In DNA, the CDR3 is TGCAGTGCTAGAGCCCCCCGGGACACCTATGGCTACACCTTC. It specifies CSARAPRDTYGYTF.

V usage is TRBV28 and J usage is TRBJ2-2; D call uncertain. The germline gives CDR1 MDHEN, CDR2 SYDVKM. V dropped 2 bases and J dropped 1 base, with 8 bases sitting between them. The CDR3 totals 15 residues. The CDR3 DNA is TGTGCCAGCAGTTTAGTGGCAGGGAACACCGGGGAGCTGTTTTTT. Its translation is CASSLVAGNTGELFF.

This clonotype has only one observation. In nucleotides, the CDR3 is TGCAGTGCTAGAGACAGCTCTGGAAACACCATATATTTT. Its translation: CSARDSSGNTIYF. The chain is built from TRBV20-1 and TRBJ1-3; D gene uncertain. Per the germline V gene, CDR1 is DFQATT and CDR2 is SNEGSKA (reference sequence). V dropped 0 bases and J dropped 0 bases, with 3 bases sitting between them. CDR3 size: 13 residues.

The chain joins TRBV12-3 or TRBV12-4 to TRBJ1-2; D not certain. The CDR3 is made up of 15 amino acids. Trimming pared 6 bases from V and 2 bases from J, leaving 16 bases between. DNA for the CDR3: TGTGCCAGCAGCGTCGGCCCCAGCCTCAACTATGGCTACACCTTC. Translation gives CASSVGPSLNYGYTF.

The CDR3 DNA reads TGTGCCAGCAGTCAGCGGACTAGCGGGGCCGAGCAGTACTTC. Protein product: CASSQRTSGAEQYF. The chain combines TRBV28 with TRBJ2-7; 12 nucleotides align to TRBD2. CDR3 length equals 14 residues. The junction had 5 bases not matched to a gene; V was cut back by 5 bases and J by 6 bases. The germline CDR1 and CDR2 sequences are MDHEN and SYDVKM.

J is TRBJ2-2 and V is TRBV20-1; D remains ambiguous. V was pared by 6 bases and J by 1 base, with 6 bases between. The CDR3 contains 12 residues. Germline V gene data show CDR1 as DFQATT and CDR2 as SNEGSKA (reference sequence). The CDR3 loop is CSARMNTGELFF. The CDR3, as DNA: TGCAGTGCGAGGATGAACACCGGGGAGCTGTTTTTT.

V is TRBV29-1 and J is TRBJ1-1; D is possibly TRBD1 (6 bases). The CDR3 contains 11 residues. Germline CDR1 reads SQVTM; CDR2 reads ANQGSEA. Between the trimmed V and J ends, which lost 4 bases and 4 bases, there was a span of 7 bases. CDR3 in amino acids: CSVVGGTEAFF. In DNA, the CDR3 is TGCAGCGTTGTAGGGGGCACTGAAGCTTTCTTT.

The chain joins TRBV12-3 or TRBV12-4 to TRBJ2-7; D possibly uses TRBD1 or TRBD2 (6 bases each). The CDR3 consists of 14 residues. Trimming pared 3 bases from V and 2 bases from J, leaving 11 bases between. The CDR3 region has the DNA TGTGCCAGCAGTTTCGTTGGGGGGCCCTACGAGCAGTACTTC. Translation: CASSFVGGPYEQYF.

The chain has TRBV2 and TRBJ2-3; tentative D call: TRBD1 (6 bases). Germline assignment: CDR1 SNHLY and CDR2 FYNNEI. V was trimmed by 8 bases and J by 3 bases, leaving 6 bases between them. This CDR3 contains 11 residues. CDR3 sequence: CASQGTDTQYF. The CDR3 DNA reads TGTGCCAGCCAGGGGACAGATACGCAGTATTTT.

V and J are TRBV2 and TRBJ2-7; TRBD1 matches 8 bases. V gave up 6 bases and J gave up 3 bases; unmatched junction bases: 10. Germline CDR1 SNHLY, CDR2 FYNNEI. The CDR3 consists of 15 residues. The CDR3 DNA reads TGTGCCAGCAGCTCCTTTGACAGGGGCAGCTACGAGCAGTACTTC. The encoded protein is CASSSFDRGSYEQYF.

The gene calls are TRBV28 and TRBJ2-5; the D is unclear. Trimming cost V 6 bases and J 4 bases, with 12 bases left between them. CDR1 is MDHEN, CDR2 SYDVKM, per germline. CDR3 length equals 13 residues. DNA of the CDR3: TGTGCCAGCAGCCCCTTTTTTCGAGAGACCCAGTACTTC. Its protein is CASSPFFRETQYF.

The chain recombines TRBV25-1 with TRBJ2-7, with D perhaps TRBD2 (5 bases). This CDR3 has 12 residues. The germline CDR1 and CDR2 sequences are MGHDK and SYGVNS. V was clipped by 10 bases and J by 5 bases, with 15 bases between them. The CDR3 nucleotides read TGTGCCATCCGGGGAGCGGAAAACGAGCAGTACTTC. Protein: CAIRGAENEQYF.

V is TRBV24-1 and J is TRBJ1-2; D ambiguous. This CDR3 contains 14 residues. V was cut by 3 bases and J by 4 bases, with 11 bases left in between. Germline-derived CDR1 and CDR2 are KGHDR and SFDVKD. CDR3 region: CATSDPSKVYGYTF. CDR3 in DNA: TGTGCCACCAGTGATCCGAGTAAGGTCTATGGCTACACCTTC.

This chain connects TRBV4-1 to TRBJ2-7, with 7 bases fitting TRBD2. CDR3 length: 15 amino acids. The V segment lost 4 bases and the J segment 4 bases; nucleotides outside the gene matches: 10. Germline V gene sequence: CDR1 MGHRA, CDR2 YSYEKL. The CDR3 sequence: CASSPAWGGEYEQYF. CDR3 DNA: TGCGCCAGCAGCCCCGCTTGGGGGGGGGAATACGAGCAGTACTTC.

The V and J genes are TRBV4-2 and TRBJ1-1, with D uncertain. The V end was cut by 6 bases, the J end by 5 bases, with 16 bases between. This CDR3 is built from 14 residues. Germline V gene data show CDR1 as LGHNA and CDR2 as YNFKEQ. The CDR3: CASSLPGSWTEAFF. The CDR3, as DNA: TGTGCCAGCAGTCTCCCGGGTTCTTGGACTGAAGCTTTCTTT.

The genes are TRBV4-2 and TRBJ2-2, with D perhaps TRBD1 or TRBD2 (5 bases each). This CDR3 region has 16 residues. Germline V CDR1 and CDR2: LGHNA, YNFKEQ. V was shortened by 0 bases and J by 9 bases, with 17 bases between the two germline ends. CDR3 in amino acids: CASSQDSTDTSWELFF. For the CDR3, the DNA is TGTGCCAGCAGCCAAGATTCGACAGATACTAGTTGGGAGCTGTTTTTT.